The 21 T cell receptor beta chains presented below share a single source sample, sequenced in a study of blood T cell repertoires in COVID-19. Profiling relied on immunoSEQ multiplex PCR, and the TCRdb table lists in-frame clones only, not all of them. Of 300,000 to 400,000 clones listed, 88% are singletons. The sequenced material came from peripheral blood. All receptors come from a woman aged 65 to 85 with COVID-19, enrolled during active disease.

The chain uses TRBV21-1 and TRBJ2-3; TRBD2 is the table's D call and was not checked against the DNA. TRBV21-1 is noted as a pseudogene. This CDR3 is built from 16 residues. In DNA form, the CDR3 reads TGTGCCAGGACCCGAGGAACCGAGTGGCGGGGGGGAACGCAGTATTTT. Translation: CARTRGTEWRGGTQYF.

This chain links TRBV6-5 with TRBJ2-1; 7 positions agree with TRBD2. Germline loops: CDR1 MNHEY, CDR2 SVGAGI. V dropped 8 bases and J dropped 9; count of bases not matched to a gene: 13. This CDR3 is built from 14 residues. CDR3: CASPSAGTTGEQFF. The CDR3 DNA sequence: TGTGCCAGCCCTTCGGCCGGGACTACTGGTGAGCAGTTCTTC.

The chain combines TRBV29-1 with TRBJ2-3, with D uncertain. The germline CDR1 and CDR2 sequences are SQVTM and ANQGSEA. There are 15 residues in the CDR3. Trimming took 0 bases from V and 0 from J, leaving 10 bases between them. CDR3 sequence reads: CSVEDSKFSTDTQYF. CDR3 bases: TGCAGCGTTGAAGATTCCAAATTTAGCACAGATACGCAGTATTTT.

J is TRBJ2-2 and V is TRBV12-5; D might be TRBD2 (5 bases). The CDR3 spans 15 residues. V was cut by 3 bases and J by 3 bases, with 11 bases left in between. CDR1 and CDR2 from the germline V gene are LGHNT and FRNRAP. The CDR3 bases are TGTGCTAGTGGTTTACCCGGGAAAGACACCGGGGAGCTGTTTTTT. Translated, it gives CASGLPGKDTGELFF.

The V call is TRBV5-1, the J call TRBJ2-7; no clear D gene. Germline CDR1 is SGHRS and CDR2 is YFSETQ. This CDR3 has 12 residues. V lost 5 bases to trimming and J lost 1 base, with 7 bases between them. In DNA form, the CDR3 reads TGCGCCAGCAGTGCCGGGTCCTACGAGCAGTACTTC. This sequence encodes CASSAGSYEQYF.

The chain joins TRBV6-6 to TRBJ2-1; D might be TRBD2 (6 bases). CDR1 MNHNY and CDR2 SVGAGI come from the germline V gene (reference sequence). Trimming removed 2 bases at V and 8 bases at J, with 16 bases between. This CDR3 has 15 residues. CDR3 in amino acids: CASSYLSLAFDEQFF. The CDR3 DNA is TGTGCCAGCAGTTACCTCTCGCTAGCGTTCGATGAGCAGTTCTTC.

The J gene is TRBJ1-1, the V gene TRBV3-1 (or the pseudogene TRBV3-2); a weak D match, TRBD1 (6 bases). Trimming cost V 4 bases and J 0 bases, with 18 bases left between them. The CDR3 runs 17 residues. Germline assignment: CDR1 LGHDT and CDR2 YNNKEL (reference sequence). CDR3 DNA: TGTGCCAGCAGCCCAACCACAGGGATTGGGATGAACACTGAAGCTTTCTTT. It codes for CASSPTTGIGMNTEAFF.

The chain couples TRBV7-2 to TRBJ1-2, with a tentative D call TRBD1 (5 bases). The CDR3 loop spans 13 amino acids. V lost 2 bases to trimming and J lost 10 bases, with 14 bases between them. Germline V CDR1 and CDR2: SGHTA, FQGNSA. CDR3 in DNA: TGTGCCAGCAGCTTAATGGGGGGAGTGGACTACACCTTC. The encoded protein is CASSLMGGVDYTF.

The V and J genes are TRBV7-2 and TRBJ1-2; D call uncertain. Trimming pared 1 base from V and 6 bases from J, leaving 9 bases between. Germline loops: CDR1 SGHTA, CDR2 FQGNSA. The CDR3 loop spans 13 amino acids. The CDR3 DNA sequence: TGTGCCAGCAGCTTAGTAAGCAACGATGGCTACACCTTC. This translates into CASSLVSNDGYTF.

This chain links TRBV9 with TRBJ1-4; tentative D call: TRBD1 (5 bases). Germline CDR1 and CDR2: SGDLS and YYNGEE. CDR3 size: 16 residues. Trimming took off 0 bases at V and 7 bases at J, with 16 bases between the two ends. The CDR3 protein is CASSVGGRKGFEKLFF. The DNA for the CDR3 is TGTGCCAGCAGCGTAGGGGGCAGGAAGGGCTTTGAAAAACTGTTTTTT.

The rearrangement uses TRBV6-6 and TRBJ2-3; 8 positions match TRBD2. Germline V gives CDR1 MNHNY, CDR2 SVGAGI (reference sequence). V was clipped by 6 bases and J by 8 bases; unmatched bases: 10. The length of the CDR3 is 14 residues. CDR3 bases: TGTGCCAGCAGAGACCCCGGGACTAGAGCTACGCAGTATTTT. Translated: CASRDPGTRATQYF.

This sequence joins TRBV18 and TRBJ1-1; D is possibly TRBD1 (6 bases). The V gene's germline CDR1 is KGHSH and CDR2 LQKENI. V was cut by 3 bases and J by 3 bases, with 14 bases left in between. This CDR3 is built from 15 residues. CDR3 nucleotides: TGTGCCAGCTCACCCGTACAGGGAGGGGACACTGAAGCTTTCTTT. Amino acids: CASSPVQGGDTEAFF.

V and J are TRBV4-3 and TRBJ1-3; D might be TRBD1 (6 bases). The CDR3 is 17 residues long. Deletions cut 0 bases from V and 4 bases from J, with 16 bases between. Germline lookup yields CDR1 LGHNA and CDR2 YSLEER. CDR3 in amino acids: CASSQDSRSGAGNTIYF. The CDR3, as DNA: TGCGCCAGCAGCCAAGATAGTCGGTCAGGGGCAGGAAACACCATATATTTT.

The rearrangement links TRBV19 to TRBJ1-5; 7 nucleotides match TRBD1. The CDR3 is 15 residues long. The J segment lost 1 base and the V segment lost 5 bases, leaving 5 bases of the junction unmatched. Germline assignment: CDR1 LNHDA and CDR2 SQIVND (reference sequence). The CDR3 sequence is CASSFTGASNQPQHF. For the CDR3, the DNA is TGTGCCAGTAGTTTTACAGGGGCGAGCAATCAGCCCCAGCATTTT.

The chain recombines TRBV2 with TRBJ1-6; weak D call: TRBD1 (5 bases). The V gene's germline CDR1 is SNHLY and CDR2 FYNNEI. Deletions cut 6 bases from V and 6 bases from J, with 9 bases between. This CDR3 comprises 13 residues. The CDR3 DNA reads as TGTGCCAGCAGGAGACAGCCTAATTCACCCCTCCACTTT. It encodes CASRRQPNSPLHF.

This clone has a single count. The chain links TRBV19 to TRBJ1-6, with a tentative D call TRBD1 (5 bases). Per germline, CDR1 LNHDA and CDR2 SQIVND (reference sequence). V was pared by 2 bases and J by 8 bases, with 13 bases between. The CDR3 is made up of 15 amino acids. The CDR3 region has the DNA TGTGCCAGTAGTATATTGGGCAGGGATTATTCACCCCTCCACTTT. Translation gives CASSILGRDYSPLHF.

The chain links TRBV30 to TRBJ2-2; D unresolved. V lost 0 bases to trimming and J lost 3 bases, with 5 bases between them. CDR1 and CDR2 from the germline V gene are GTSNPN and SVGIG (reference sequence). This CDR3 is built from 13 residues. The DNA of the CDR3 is TGTGCCTGGAGTGTACTTGACACCGGGGAGCTGTTTTTT. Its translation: CAWSVLDTGELFF.

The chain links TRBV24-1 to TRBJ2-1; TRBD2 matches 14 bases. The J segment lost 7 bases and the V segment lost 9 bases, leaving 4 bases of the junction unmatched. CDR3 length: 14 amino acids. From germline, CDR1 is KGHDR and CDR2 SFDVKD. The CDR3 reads CATAGTSGGNEQFF. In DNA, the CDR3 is TGTGCCACCGCCGGGACTAGCGGGGGAAATGAGCAGTTCTTC.

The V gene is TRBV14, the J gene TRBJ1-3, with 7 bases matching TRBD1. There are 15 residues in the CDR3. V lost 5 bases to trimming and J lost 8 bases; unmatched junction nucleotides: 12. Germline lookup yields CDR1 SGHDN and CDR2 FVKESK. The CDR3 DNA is TGTGCCAGCAGCGCCGCGGAGGGGGCCGGAGACACCATATATTTT. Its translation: CASSAAEGAGDTIYF.

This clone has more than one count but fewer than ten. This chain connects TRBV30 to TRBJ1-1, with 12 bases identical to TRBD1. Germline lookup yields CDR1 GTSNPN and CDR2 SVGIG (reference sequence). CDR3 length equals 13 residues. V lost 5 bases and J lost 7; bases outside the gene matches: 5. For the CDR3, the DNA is TGTGCCTGGCGGGGACAGGGGGCTGGTGAAGCTTTCTTT. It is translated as CAWRGQGAGEAFF.

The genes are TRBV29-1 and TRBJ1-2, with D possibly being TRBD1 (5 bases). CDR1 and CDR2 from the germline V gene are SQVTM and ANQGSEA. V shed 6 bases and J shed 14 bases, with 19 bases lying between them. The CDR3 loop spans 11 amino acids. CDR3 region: CSVLVDSSWTF. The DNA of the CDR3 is TGCAGCGTCCTAGTCGACAGTTCCTGGACCTTC. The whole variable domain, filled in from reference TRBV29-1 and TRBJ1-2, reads SAVISQKPSRDICQRGTSLTIQCQVDSQVTMMFWYRQQPGQSLTLIATANQGSEATYESGFVIDKFPISRPNLTFSTLTVSNMSPEDSSIYLCSVLVDSSWTFGSGTRLTVV.